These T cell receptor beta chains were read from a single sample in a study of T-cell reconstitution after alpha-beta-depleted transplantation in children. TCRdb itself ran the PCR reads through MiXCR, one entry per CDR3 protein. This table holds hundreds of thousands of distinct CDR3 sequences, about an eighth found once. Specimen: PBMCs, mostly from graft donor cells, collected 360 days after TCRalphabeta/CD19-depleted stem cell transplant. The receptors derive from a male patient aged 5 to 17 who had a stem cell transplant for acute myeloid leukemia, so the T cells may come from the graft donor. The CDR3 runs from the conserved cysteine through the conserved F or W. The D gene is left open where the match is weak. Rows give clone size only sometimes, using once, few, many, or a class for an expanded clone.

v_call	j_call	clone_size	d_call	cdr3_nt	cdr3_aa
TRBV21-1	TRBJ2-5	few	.	TGTGCCAGCAACAGGGGAAGGGGTCAAGAGACCCAGTACTTC	CASNRGRGQETQYF
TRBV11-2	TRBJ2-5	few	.	TGTGCCAGCAGCTTAGACCGCTTTCTCAGCGCCGGAGAGACCCAGTACTTC	CASSLDRFLSAGETQYF
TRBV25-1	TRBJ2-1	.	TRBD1	TGTGCCAGCAGTGAAGGCGGCGGGGGACAGGGAAGGAATGAGCAGTTCTTC	CASSEGGGGQGRNEQFF
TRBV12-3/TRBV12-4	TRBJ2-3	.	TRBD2	TGTGCCAGCAGCTATGGACTAGCGGCCAACACAGATACGCAGTATTTT	CASSYGLAANTDTQYF
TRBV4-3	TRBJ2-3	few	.	TGCGCCAGCAGCCACGGGCCGGATACAGATACGCAGTATTTT	CASSHGPDTDTQYF
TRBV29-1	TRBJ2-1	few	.	TGCAGCGTTGGGTCTAGGAGCTCCTACAATGAGCAGTTCTTC	CSVGSRSSYNEQFF
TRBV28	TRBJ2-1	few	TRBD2	TGTGCCAGCAGTCCCTTTAAGCGGGGCAATGAGCAGTTCTTC	CASSPFKRGNEQFF
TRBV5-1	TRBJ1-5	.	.	TGCGCCAGCAGCTTGGCAGGGGTAAGAAATCAGCCCCAGCATTTT	CASSLAGVRNQPQHF
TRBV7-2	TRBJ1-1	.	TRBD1	TGTGCCAGCAGCCCAACCGGGACAGGGAGGGCTGAAGCTTTCTTT	CASSPTGTGRAEAFF
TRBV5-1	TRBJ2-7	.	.	TGCGCCAGCGACAAAGGAGGGTTGTCCCCCCCCAGCGAGCAGTACTTC	CASDKGGLSPPSEQYF
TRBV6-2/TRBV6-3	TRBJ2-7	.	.	TGTGCCAGCAGTAGAGCCGGGACTTTCTCTACCTACGAGCAGTACTTC	CASSRAGTFSTYEQYF
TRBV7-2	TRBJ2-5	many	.	TGTGCCAGCAGCCCCGGTCGGAACCAAGAGACCCAGTACTTC	CASSPGRNQETQYF
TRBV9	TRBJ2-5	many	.	TGTGCCAGCAGCGTAGGACCAGAACAAGAGACCCAGTACTTC	CASSVGPEQETQYF
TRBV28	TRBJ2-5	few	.	TGTGCCAGCAGTTTCTATGCTAGACGAGAGACCCAGTACTTC	CASSFYARRETQYF
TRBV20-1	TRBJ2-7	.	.	TGCAGTGCTCATAGGGAGCTCAACTGGAAGTACGAGCAGTACTTC	CSAHRELNWKYEQYF
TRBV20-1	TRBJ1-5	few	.	TGCAGTGCTAGAGTGTCGGGGGAGAATCAGCCCCAGCATTTT	CSARVSGENQPQHF
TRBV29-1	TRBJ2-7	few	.	TGCAGCGTTGAAGACGGGCTCATTACCGACGAGCAGTACTTC	CSVEDGLITDEQYF
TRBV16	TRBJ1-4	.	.	TGTGCCAGCAGCTATCACAGGAATGAAAAACTGTTTTTT	CASSYHRNEKLFF
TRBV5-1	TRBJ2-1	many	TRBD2	TGCGCCAGCAGCGTTGGACTAGCGGGAGGAGAGCAGTTCTTC	CASSVGLAGGEQFF
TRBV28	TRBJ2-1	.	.	TGTGCCAGCACCTATAACTTAAACCGGGACACCTATGAGCAGTTCTTC	CASTYNLNRDTYEQFF
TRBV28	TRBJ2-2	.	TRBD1	TGTGCCAGCAGTTTACCAGGGGGATACACCGGGGAGCTGTTTTTT	CASSLPGGYTGELFF
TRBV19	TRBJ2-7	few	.	TGTGCCAGTAGTGCGGACGGTTCCTACGAGCAGTACTTC	CASSADGSYEQYF
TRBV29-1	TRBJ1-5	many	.	TGCAGCGTTGAAGGGGGGGACAGCAATCAGCCCCAGCATTTT	CSVEGGDSNQPQHF
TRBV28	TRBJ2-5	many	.	TGTGCCAGCAGCCGGCGGGGCAGGACACTCCAAGAGACCCAGTACTTC	CASSRRGRTLQETQYF
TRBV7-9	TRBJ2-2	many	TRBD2	TGTGCCAGCAGCTTAGTCGGGACTAGCGGGAACACCGGGGAGCTGTTTTTT	CASSLVGTSGNTGELFF
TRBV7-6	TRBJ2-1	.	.	TGTGCCAGCAGCTTAGCGACTACCGGACCTTGGGCGTTAGACAATGAGCAGTTCTTC	CASSLATTGPWALDNEQFF
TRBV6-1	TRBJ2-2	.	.	TGTGCCAGCAGTCGGGGACTTCAAACCGGGGAGCTGTTTTTT	CASSRGLQTGELFF
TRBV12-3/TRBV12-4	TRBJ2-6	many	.	TGTGCCAGCAGTTCCCAGGGGAGGGTCGGAAACGGAGTGTCTGGGGCCAACGTCCTGACTTTC	CASSSQGRVGNGVSGANVLTF
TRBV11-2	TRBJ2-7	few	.	TGTGCCAGCAGCTTAGCCCCAGGGCGCGAGCAGTACTTC	CASSLAPGREQYF
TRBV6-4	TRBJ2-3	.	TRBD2	TGTGCCAGCAGTGACATGGCGGGAGGGCCGGTCGATACGCAGTATTTT	CASSDMAGGPVDTQYF
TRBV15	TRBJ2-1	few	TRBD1	TGTGCCACCAGCAGAGATAAGGGACAGGGCTCGTTCTTC	CATSRDKGQGSFF
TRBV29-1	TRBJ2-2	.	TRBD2	TGCAGCGTTGTGAGGCTAGCGGGAGAGGCCGGGGAGCTGTTTTTT	CSVVRLAGEAGELFF
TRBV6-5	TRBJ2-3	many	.	TGTGCCAGCAGTTACTCGGCCTACACAGATACGCAGTATTTT	CASSYSAYTDTQYF
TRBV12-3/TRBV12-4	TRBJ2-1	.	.	TGTGCCAGCAGTCTCCCGAGACTAGTGAGAGATGGTGAGCAGTTCTTC	CASSLPRLVRDGEQFF
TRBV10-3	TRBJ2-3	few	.	TGTGCCATCAGCGCCCGGGGGCGGATTAAGGGCACAGATACGCAGTATTTT	CAISARGRIKGTDTQYF
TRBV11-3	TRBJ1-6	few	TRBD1	TGTGCCAGCAGCTTACCCGGGACAGGGTTAACCTATAATTCACCCCTCCACTTT	CASSLPGTGLTYNSPLHF
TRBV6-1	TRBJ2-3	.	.	TGTGCCAGCAGTGAGTGGCGGGGTAGCACAGATACGCAGTATTTT	CASSEWRGSTDTQYF
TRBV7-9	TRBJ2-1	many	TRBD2	TGTGCCAGCAGCTTAGTTTCCACTAGCGGGGTGTTGGACAATGAGCAGTTCTTC	CASSLVSTSGVLDNEQFF
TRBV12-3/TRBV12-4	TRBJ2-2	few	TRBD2	TGTGCCAGCAGGACCAAAAGCGGGGTCAACGGGGAGCTGTTTTTT	CASRTKSGVNGELFF
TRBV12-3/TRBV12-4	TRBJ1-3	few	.	TGTGCCAGCAGCCTACTCGAAGGAAACACCATATATTTT	CASSLLEGNTIYF
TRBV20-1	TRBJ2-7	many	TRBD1	TGCAGTGCTAGCCGGGACAGGGAAAGGGAGGCCTACGAGCAGTACTTC	CSASRDREREAYEQYF
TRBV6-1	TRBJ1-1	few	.	TGTGCCAGCAGTAAGAGGGTTTATACTGAAGCTTTCTTT	CASSKRVYTEAFF
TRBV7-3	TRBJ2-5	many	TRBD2	TGTGCCAGCAGCTTATCTAGCGGGTACCAAGAGACCCAGTACTTC	CASSLSSGYQETQYF
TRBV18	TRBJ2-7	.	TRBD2	TGTGCCAGCTCACCACAGGGTAGGATAGCGGGAGTGAACGAGCAGTACTTC	CASSPQGRIAGVNEQYF
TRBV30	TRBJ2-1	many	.	TGTGCCTGGAGTGCGCAGTACAATGAGCAGTTCTTC	CAWSAQYNEQFF
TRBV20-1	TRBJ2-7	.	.	TGCAGTGCCTTAGGGGGGGGGAGACGGGGCTACGAGCAGTACTTC	CSALGGGRRGYEQYF
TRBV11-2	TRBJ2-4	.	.	TGTGCCAGCAGCAAAAATACAGGTTCTATAGCCAAAAACATTCAGTACTTC	CASSKNTGSIAKNIQYF
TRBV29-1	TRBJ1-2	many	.	TGCAGCGTTGAAAGGGGGAACTATGGCTACACCTTC	CSVERGNYGYTF
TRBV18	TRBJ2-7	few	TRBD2	TGTGCCAGCTCTACTTTGGGCGGGAGCTCCTACGAGCAGTACTTC	CASSTLGGSSYEQYF
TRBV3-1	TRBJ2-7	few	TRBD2	TGTGCCAGCAGCCAAGTCGACAGGGAGACTAGCGGACTGTACTACGAGCAGTACTTC	CASSQVDRETSGLYYEQYF
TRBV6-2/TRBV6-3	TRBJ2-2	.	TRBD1	TGTGCCAGCAGCCGGGACAGGGCTAACTTGGAGACCGGGGAGCTGTTTTTT	CASSRDRANLETGELFF
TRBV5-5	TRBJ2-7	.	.	TGTGCCAGCAGCTTTAGCGGGGACAGATCCTACGAGCAGTACTTC	CASSFSGDRSYEQYF
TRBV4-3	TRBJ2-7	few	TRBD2	TGCGCCAGCAGCCAAGATAGGCCCCTGGTCGGGAGGGGCTACGAGCAGTACTTC	CASSQDRPLVGRGYEQYF
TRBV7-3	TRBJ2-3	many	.	TGTGCCAGCAGCTTAACGCACAGGGGGAGGGCAGATACGCAGTATTTT	CASSLTHRGRADTQYF
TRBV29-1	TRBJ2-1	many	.	TGCAGCGCCGAGGGGCTACCTGGGAATGAGCAGTTCTTC	CSAEGLPGNEQFF
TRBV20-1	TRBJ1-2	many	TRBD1	TGCAGTGCTTCCGACAGGGTAGAGGGCTACACCTTC	CSASDRVEGYTF
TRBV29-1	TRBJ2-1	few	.	TGCAGCGCTATACGTAGCTCCTACAATGAGCAGTTCTTC	CSAIRSSYNEQFF